The present TCR beta chain was sequenced within a study of technical replicates of blood from a few donors. Germline V gene lookup returns CDR1 SNHLY and CDR2 FYNNEI. There are 14 residues in the CDR3. V lost 8 bases to trimming and J lost 3 bases; unmatched junction nucleotides: 3. Clones were sequenced by immunoSEQ multiplex PCR, and TCRdb holds only the in-frame ones, with some missing. Here the sample spans 84,000 or so clones, about 94% being singletons. The gene calls are TRBV2 and TRBJ1-5; TRBD1 matches at 11 bases. The source of this sequence is a human donor in good health. Sample: T cells isolated from PBMCs. The CDR3 DNA is TGTGCCAGCCGGACAGGGGGCTTCAATCAGCCCCAGCATTTT. It encodes CASRTGGFNQPQHF.